The 32 T cell receptor beta chains in this list originate from one sample, sequenced in a study of cytomegalovirus exposure and HLA in healthy donors. A multiplex PCR was run with 60 Vbeta primers and 13 Jbeta primers. Using immunoSEQ multiplex PCR, the repertoire was profiled, and TCRdb retains in-frame clones only, with some absent. The profile covers about 160,000 clones, with about 79% appearing a single time and 0.98% taken by the ten largest. The sequencing sample was made of PBMCs. Receptor source: a woman between 45 and 60 years old in good health and CMV-seropositive.

This rearrangement joins TRBV28 to TRBJ1-2; unclear D gene. The CDR3 sequence is 14 residues long. The germline gives CDR1 MDHEN, CDR2 SYDVKM. The V end lost 5 bases, the J end lost 5 bases, and 15 bases lay between the germline ends. The CDR3 loop is CASSTLRRVYGYTF. The CDR3 nucleotides read TGTGCCAGCAGTACCCTCCGGAGGGTTTATGGCTACACCTTC.

This clone was observed a few times. The chain combines TRBV4-1 with TRBJ2-2; 11 positions match TRBD1. After removal of 2 bases from V and 6 bases from J, the junction contained 8 bases not matched to a gene. Germline V lookup: CDR1 MGHRA, CDR2 YSYEKL. The CDR3 covers 17 residues. CDR3 residues: CASSQSPGQGGPGELFF. CDR3 nucleotides: TGCGCCAGCAGCCAATCACCGGGACAGGGGGGTCCCGGGGAGCTGTTTTTT.

V gene TRBV7-2 combines with J gene TRBJ2-1, with 8 bases lining up with TRBD2. Germline V gives CDR1 SGHTA, CDR2 FQGNSA. The CDR3 is made up of 14 amino acids. With V trimmed by 0 bases and J by 9 bases, 4 bases remained unmatched. The CDR3 nucleotides read TGTGCCAGCAGCTTAGCGGCTAGCGGGCTTGAGCAGTTCTTC. Amino acid sequence: CASSLAASGLEQFF.

V gene TRBV28 combines with J gene TRBJ2-7, with TRBD2 matching 9 bases. Germline V lookup: CDR1 MDHEN, CDR2 SYDVKM. The length of the CDR3 is 16 residues. J lost 3 bases, V lost 3 bases, and 9 bases had no gene match. In DNA form, the CDR3 reads TGTGCCAGCAGTTTTGCCATGGCTAGCGGGGACTACGAGCAGTACTTC. Its translation: CASSFAMASGDYEQYF.

This sequence joins TRBV27 and TRBJ2-7, with 7 nucleotides matching TRBD1. Germline CDR1 is MNHEY and CDR2 is SMNVEV (reference sequence). This CDR3 is 15 amino acids long. Unmatched junction bases numbered 7, after V lost 5 bases and J lost 0 bases. In DNA, the CDR3 is TGTGCCAGCAGTAAACAGGGGTCGTACTCCTACGAGCAGTACTTC. Residues: CASSKQGSYSYEQYF.

The V and J genes are TRBV5-5 and TRBJ2-7; D is possibly TRBD1 (5 bases). Deletions cut 1 base from V and 5 bases from J, with 10 bases between. This CDR3 spans 13 amino acids. The germline V gene has CDR1 SGHKS and CDR2 YYEKEE (reference sequence). The CDR3 here is CASSLRGPHEQYF. The CDR3 DNA reads as TGTGCCAGCAGCTTGAGGGGTCCGCACGAGCAGTACTTC.

The chain carries TRBV13 and TRBJ2-7; the D gene is possibly TRBD2 (6 bases). Trimming pared 0 bases from V and 7 bases from J, leaving 16 bases between. Germline assignment: CDR1 PRHDT and CDR2 FYEKMQ (reference sequence). This CDR3 has 15 residues. Written as DNA, the CDR3 is TGTGCCAGCAGCTTAGGGGGACTTCCGATTGGGGAGCAGTACTTC. It encodes CASSLGGLPIGEQYF.

The CDR3 nucleotides read TGCGCCAGCAGCCAAGATCTTGTCAGGGGGAGCTATGGCTACACCTTC. It is translated as CASSQDLVRGSYGYTF. The chain carries TRBV4-3 and TRBJ1-2; TRBD1 aligns across 7 bases. CDR1 and CDR2 from the germline V gene are LGHNA and YSLEER. After removal of 0 bases from V and 4 bases from J, the junction contained 8 bases not matched to a gene. The CDR3 runs 16 residues.

This clone was counted once. The chain combines TRBV7-2 with TRBJ1-1; D possibly corresponds to TRBD1 (5 bases). V lost 6 bases to trimming and J lost 5 bases, with 13 bases between them. CDR3 length equals 13 residues. Germline V gene data show CDR1 as SGHTA and CDR2 as FQGNSA. The CDR3 region has the DNA TGTGCCAGCAGTTTGACAGATGGGACTGAAGCTTTCTTT. This gives the protein CASSLTDGTEAFF.

V is TRBV6-5 and J is TRBJ2-3; 7 bases fit TRBD2. CDR1 and CDR2 (germline): MNHEY, SVGAGI. The length of the CDR3 is 15 residues. The J segment lost 1 base and the V segment lost 6 bases, leaving 7 bases of the junction unmatched. CDR3 residues: CASSPQGGRTDTQYF. CDR3 in DNA: TGTGCCAGCAGCCCCCAGGGAGGGCGCACAGATACGCAGTATTTT.

The chain recombines TRBV6-1 with TRBJ2-7; no reliable D call. V shed 0 bases and J shed 0 bases, with 3 bases lying between them. The germline V gene has CDR1 MNHNS and CDR2 SASEGT. This CDR3 contains 13 residues. This CDR3 reads CASSEAFSYEQYF. CDR3 bases: TGTGCCAGCAGTGAAGCCTTCTCCTACGAGCAGTACTTC.

The CDR3 sequence: CASSNTGIGGYTF. As DNA, the CDR3 is TGTGCCAGCAGCAATACAGGGATCGGTGGCTACACCTTC. This sequence joins TRBV28 and TRBJ1-2; tentative D call: TRBD1 (6 bases). This CDR3 is 13 amino acids long. Germline lookup yields CDR1 MDHEN and CDR2 SYDVKM. V lost 6 bases and J 7 bases, leaving 15 bases between the germline ends.

The gene calls are TRBV29-1 and TRBJ2-2; D gene unclear. Trimming cost V 4 bases and J 1 base, with 7 bases left between them. CDR3 length: 13 residues. CDR1 and CDR2 from the germline V gene are SQVTM and ANQGSEA. The CDR3: CSVVGGNTGELFF. In DNA, the CDR3 is TGCAGCGTTGTTGGCGGGAACACCGGGGAGCTGTTTTTT.

The chain is built from TRBV7-2 and TRBJ2-7; 7 nucleotides align to TRBD1. CDR1 is SGHTA and CDR2 is FQGNSA in the germline V gene. Trimming took 5 bases from V and 2 from J; bases not matched to a gene: 6. CDR3 size: 14 residues. DNA for the CDR3: TGTGCCAGCAGCCAAATAGGACAGGCCTACGAGCAGTACTTC. Protein: CASSQIGQAYEQYF.

About this clone itself: At one of its ends the junction is not consistent with the germline gene, which may arise from a read error. This chain links TRBV7-2 with TRBJ1-6, with D tentatively TRBD1 (5 bases). CDR1 and CDR2 (germline): SGHTA, FQGNSA. CDR3 length: 14 amino acids. CDR3 in DNA: TGTGCCAGCAGCACCCGGGGGTATAGTTCACCCCTCCACTTT. It specifies CASSTRGYSSPLHF.

This clone is a singleton in its sample. The genes are TRBV28 and TRBJ2-2; weak D call: TRBD2 (5 bases). Looked up from germline, CDR1 is MDHEN and CDR2 is SYDVKM. The CDR3 totals 12 residues. Deletions cut 10 bases from V and 6 bases from J, with 12 bases between. The CDR3 region is CATSRGPGELFF. CDR3 DNA sequence: TGTGCCACCTCCCGAGGGCCCGGGGAGCTGTTTTTT.

The rearrangement joins TRBV19 to TRBJ2-7; 7 bases line up with TRBD2. The CDR3 extends over 14 amino acids. Trimming cost V 6 bases and J 2 bases; bases outside gene matches: 7. Germline lookup yields CDR1 LNHDA and CDR2 SQIVND (reference sequence). CDR3 bases: TGTGCCAGTAGCCGAGGACTAGGACCCTACGAGCAGTACTTC. Translation gives CASSRGLGPYEQYF. Full variable domain (missing parts from reference TRBV19 and TRBJ2-7): DGGITQSPKYLFRKEGQNVTLSCEQNLNHDAMYWYRQDPGQGLRLIYYSQIVNDFQKGDIAEGYSVSREKKESFPLTVTSAQKNPTAFYLCASSRGLGPYEQYFGPGTRLTVT.

The chain has TRBV29-1 and TRBJ2-5; D is perhaps TRBD2 (5 bases). V was clipped by 4 bases and J by 1 base, with 7 bases between them. CDR1 and CDR2 (germline): SQVTM, ANQGSEA. The CDR3 has 12 residues. The CDR3 sequence is CSVVEVQETQYF. DNA for the CDR3: TGCAGCGTTGTGGAGGTCCAAGAGACCCAGTACTTC.

The V gene is TRBV2, the J gene TRBJ2-7; D is perhaps TRBD2 (7 bases). The V gene's germline CDR1 is SNHLY and CDR2 FYNNEI. This CDR3 region has 13 residues. The V and J ends lost 4 bases and 3 bases respectively, with 10 bases between them. CDR3 nucleotides: TGTGCCAGCAGTGGGGAGGGGGGCTACGAGCAGTACTTC. Amino acids: CASSGEGGYEQYF.

The chain recombines TRBV27 with TRBJ1-2; 7 nucleotides align to TRBD1. Looked up from germline, CDR1 is MNHEY and CDR2 is SMNVEV (reference sequence). V gave up 6 bases and J gave up 4 bases; unmatched junction bases: 11. The CDR3 is made up of 15 amino acids. The CDR3 spells CASREPQGESYGYTF. CDR3 DNA sequence: TGTGCCAGCAGGGAACCGCAGGGGGAATCCTATGGCTACACCTTC.

This clone was seen a single time. The chain couples TRBV2 to TRBJ1-1; tentative D call: TRBD1 (6 bases). Deletions cut 7 bases from V and 0 bases from J, with 9 bases between. CDR3 size: 13 residues. Germline V gene lookup returns CDR1 SNHLY and CDR2 FYNNEI. This CDR3 reads CASNRDMNTEAFF. The CDR3 DNA follows: TGTGCCAGCAACCGGGACATGAACACTGAAGCTTTCTTT.

This rearrangement joins TRBV6-1 to TRBJ2-5; 10 bases are a match to TRBD1. Per the germline V gene, CDR1 is MNHNS and CDR2 is SASEGT. V trimming: 3 bases; J trimming: 2 bases; junction bases outside the gene matches: 3. The CDR3 spans 15 residues. DNA of the CDR3: TGTGCCAGCAGTGACCGGGACAGGGGACAAGAGACCCAGTACTTC. This translates into CASSDRDRGQETQYF.

This clone was seen a single time. The rearrangement joins TRBV2 to TRBJ2-2; 9 nucleotides match TRBD1. The CDR3 spans 14 residues. Germline V CDR1 and CDR2: SNHLY, FYNNEI. Trimming removed 10 bases from V and 6 bases from J; junction bases left unmatched: 9. CDR3 nucleotide sequence: TGTGCCACTCTGGGGACAGGGTCTTCCGGGGAGCTGTTTTTT. It translates to CATLGTGSSGELFF. The whole variable domain, filled in from reference TRBV2 and TRBJ2-2, reads EPEVTQTPSHQVTQMGQEVILRCVPISNHLYFYWYRQILGQKVEFLVSFYNNEISEKSEIFDDQFSVERPDGSNFTLKIRSTKLEDSAMYFCATLGTGSSGELFFGEGSRLTVL.

The chain links TRBV7-3 to TRBJ2-2, with D possibly being TRBD1 (6 bases). V was shortened by 5 bases and J by 1 base, with 8 bases between the two germline ends. CDR3 length equals 14 residues. CDR1 is SGHTA and CDR2 is FQGTGA in the germline V gene. CDR3 DNA: TGTGCCAGCAGCCCGGGACAGAACACCGGGGAGCTGTTTTTT. This translates into CASSPGQNTGELFF. Full variable domain (remainder filled in from reference TRBV7-3 and TRBJ2-2): GAGVSQTPSNKVTEKGKYVELRCDPISGHTALYWYRQSLGQGPEFLIYFQGTGAADDSGLPNDRFFAVRPEGSVSTLKIQRTERGDSAVYLCASSPGQNTGELFFGEGSRLTVL.

The rearrangement joins TRBV5-6 to TRBJ1-6; 8 nucleotides match TRBD1. The CDR3 consists of 19 residues. J lost 0 bases, V lost 0 bases, and 8 bases had no gene match. Per germline, CDR1 SGHDT and CDR2 YYEEEE. The CDR3 region is CASSLDQGADSSYNSPLHF. The CDR3 bases are TGTGCCAGCAGCTTGGATCAGGGGGCGGATAGCTCCTATAATTCACCCCTCCACTTT.

The V call is TRBV29-1, the J call TRBJ2-1; a possible D gene is TRBD2 (6 bases). Per the germline V gene, CDR1 is SQVTM and CDR2 is ANQGSEA. This CDR3 spans 13 amino acids. The V gene lost 6 bases and the J gene lost 9 bases, with 18 bases spanning the gap. The CDR3 DNA reads as TGCAGCGTCGCTAAGGAGGGGAAGGGTGAGCAGTTCTTC. Protein product: CSVAKEGKGEQFF.

The rearrangement joins TRBV19 to TRBJ2-2; 7 bases fit TRBD1. V trimming: 5 bases; J trimming: 2 bases; junction bases outside the gene matches: 8. Per germline, CDR1 LNHDA and CDR2 SQIVND (reference sequence). The CDR3 has 16 amino acids. CDR3: CASSWEQGRNTGELFF. The CDR3 DNA reads TGTGCCAGTAGTTGGGAACAGGGGCGAAACACCGGGGAGCTGTTTTTT.

The chain joins TRBV7-6 to TRBJ1-1, with a tentative D call TRBD1 (5 bases). Trimming pared 1 base from V and 7 bases from J, leaving 13 bases between. CDR1 is SGHVS and CDR2 is FNYEAQ in the germline V gene. The CDR3 sequence is 14 residues long. The CDR3 region has the DNA TGTGCCAGCAGCTTAGGGGGGGTTTTTGATGAAGCTTTCTTT. It encodes CASSLGGVFDEAFF.

V usage is TRBV29-1 and J usage is TRBJ2-7; 8 positions match TRBD1. CDR3 length equals 14 residues. Germline V gives CDR1 SQVTM, CDR2 ANQGSEA. The junction had 12 bases not matched to a gene; V was cut back by 7 bases and J by 4 bases. This CDR3 is CSAETEGQGYEQYF. The CDR3 DNA reads as TGCAGCGCTGAGACTGAAGGACAGGGTTACGAGCAGTACTTC.

V gene TRBV2 combines with J gene TRBJ1-4, with 8 bases aligning to TRBD1. Trimming removed 3 bases from V and 6 bases from J; junction bases left unmatched: 3. CDR1 and CDR2 from the germline V gene are SNHLY and FYNNEI. This CDR3 spans 14 amino acids. The DNA for the CDR3 is TGTGCCAGCAGTGACCGGACAGGGTATGAAAAACTGTTTTTT. It specifies CASSDRTGYEKLFF.

The V and J genes are TRBV9 and TRBJ1-2; the D gene is possibly TRBD1 (6 bases). This CDR3 is 15 amino acids long. Looked up from germline, CDR1 is SGDLS and CDR2 is YYNGEE. V was cut by 0 bases and J by 2 bases, with 11 bases left in between. The CDR3 sequence is CASSVVAGTNYGYTF. The CDR3 DNA follows: TGTGCCAGCAGCGTAGTTGCAGGGACAAACTATGGCTACACCTTC.

The chain carries TRBV28 and TRBJ1-2; the match to TRBD1 covers 10 bases. With 3 bases clipped from V and 6 bases from J, the junction kept 13 bases outside the gene matches. The CDR3 loop spans 17 amino acids. CDR1 and CDR2 from the germline V gene are MDHEN and SYDVKM. CDR3 DNA: TGTGCCAGCAGTTTCCTAAACCTCAGGACAGGGGGGAATGGCTACACCTTC. Its translation: CASSFLNLRTGGNGYTF.